This TCR beta chain comes out of a study of a mutant IDH1 vaccine in newly diagnosed glioma. Study summary: Vaccines began 4-6 weeks after radiotherapy alone, or with temozolomide cycles. Treated patients, averaging around 40 years, were around 62% male and about 38% female. Standard pretreatment was either radiotherapy, temozolomide, or, for most, radiochemotherapy with temozolomide.

As for this clone: Its specificity is not known.

The repertoire was sequenced with immunoSEQ multiplex PCR; TCRdb's copy has only in-frame clones and lacks some. The data contain 45,000 to 70,000 clones, about 80% of them singletons. The CDR3 sequence is 16 residues long. The germline V gene encodes CDR1 LNHDA and CDR2 SQIVND (reference sequence). V gave up 5 bases and J gave up 2 bases; unmatched junction bases: 9. Sample time point: week 5, during vaccination. Doses consisted of 300 ug of mutant IDH1 20-mer peptide each, paired with topical imiquimod. Astrocytomas found in donors were new, WHO grade 3 or 4, IDH1-mutant and ATRX-lost. Sequences were derived from PBMCs, sampled from a glioma patient whose treatment included an IDH1 peptide vaccine. The receptor comes from a man aged 25-45 years with glioma. The chain combines TRBV19 with TRBJ1-1; 9 bases fit TRBD1. The DNA of the CDR3 is TGTGCCAGTAGTCAAGACAGGGGGGGGTTTAACACTGAAGCTTTCTTT. Residues: CASSQDRGGFNTEAFF.